This record covers a single T cell receptor beta chain. Its antigen is currently unknown. These data come from a study of shared clonotypes between healthy human individuals. The CDR3 contains 16 residues. Trimming took 3 bases from V and 5 from J; bases not matched to a gene: 9. The germline V gene encodes CDR1 SGHRS and CDR2 YFSETQ. The study's findings and limits: Clonotypes shared by all four sorted-subset donors had higher generation probabilities than non-shared clonotypes. When naive CD4 clonotypes were compared across a handful of donors, roughly 4.9% were shared.

Execution of the assay was at deep level. Several immunoSEQ 96-well plates shared each subset's DNA, each plate a replicate. Profiled with immunoSEQ multiplex PCR; TCRdb holds only in-frame clones, not every one. This table has roughly 700,000 clones, approximately 79% appearing once. The material sequenced was memory CD4+ T cells sorted from blood. The subset denotes: CD45RA-negative fraction. J is TRBJ2-1 and V is TRBV5-1, with 9 bases fitting TRBD2. The TCR sequence derives from a woman under 40 in good health. The CDR3 protein is CASSSPLAGIHNEQFF. The CDR3 nucleotides read TGCGCCAGCAGCTCCCCCCTAGCGGGAATACACAATGAGCAGTTCTTC.